The 20 T cell receptor beta chains in this list originate from one sample, sequenced in a study of blood T cell repertoires in COVID-19. Clones were sequenced by immunoSEQ multiplex PCR, and TCRdb holds only the in-frame ones, with some missing. The sample has 130,000 or so clones, over 75% seen once. The material sequenced was peripheral blood. These receptors were collected from a human donor in a cohort sampled during active COVID-19.

The rearrangement uses TRBV5-1 and TRBJ2-1, with 10 bases fitting TRBD2. The CDR3 is 15 residues long. Unmatched junction bases numbered 7, after V lost 1 base and J lost 9 bases. Germline-derived CDR1 and CDR2 are SGHRS and YFSETQ. In nucleotides, the CDR3 is TGCGCCAGCAGCTTGCAGCGGGAGGGCCCGGGTGAGCAGTTCTTC. Protein: CASSLQREGPGEQFF.

The rearrangement joins TRBV7-6 to TRBJ2-7, with 8 bases fitting TRBD1. Germline V gene lookup returns CDR1 SGHVS and CDR2 FNYEAQ. CDR3 length: 14 residues. J gave up 6 bases and V 4 bases, and 8 bases lay outside the gene matches. CDR3: CASSSKQGAGEQYF. The CDR3 region has the DNA TGTGCCAGCAGCTCTAAGCAGGGGGCTGGCGAGCAGTACTTC.

The chain joins TRBV18 to TRBJ1-5; D is possibly TRBD1 (5 bases). Deletions cut 2 bases from V and 7 bases from J, with 21 bases between. CDR1 and CDR2 from the germline V gene are KGHSH and LQKENI. The CDR3 totals 17 residues. The CDR3 region has the DNA TGTGCCAGCTCACCAATAAGGCATTGGAGGGACGACCAGCCCCAGCATTTT. Its translation: CASSPIRHWRDDQPQHF.

This chain uses TRBV7-2 with TRBJ2-3, with 7 positions matching TRBD2. The trim removed 5 bases at V and 4 bases at J, leaving 9 bases unmatched. The germline gives CDR1 SGHTA, CDR2 FQGNSA. The CDR3 consists of 15 residues. The CDR3 nucleotides are TGTGCCAGCAGCCGGGTGGCGGGAGCATCAGATACGCAGTATTTT. Its translation: CASSRVAGASDTQYF.

The chain is built from TRBV19 and TRBJ2-1, with 9 nucleotides matching TRBD2. V shed 6 bases, J shed 9 bases, and the junction held 3 bases outside the gene matches. The V gene's germline CDR1 is LNHDA and CDR2 SQIVND (reference sequence). CDR3 length equals 12 residues. CDR3 in amino acids: CASSPTSGEQFF. The CDR3 DNA sequence: TGTGCCAGTAGCCCGACTAGCGGTGAGCAGTTCTTC.

The chain recombines TRBV25-1 with TRBJ2-7; 13 bases map to TRBD2. Germline CDR1 MGHDK, CDR2 SYGVNS. J lost 5 bases, V lost 2 bases, and 9 bases had no gene match. CDR3 length equals 17 residues. CDR3 region: CASSELSPGLAGHEQYF. CDR3 in DNA: TGTGCCAGCAGTGAACTCTCCCCGGGACTAGCGGGACACGAGCAGTACTTC.

The V call is TRBV11-2, the J call TRBJ2-1, with 10 positions matching TRBD2. In germline, CDR1 is SGHAT, CDR2 FQNNGV. V was clipped by 8 bases and J by 6 bases; unmatched bases: 10. CDR3 length equals 15 residues. As DNA, the CDR3 is TGTGCCAGCTTGACCGGGGCTAGCGGGGGCAATGAGCAGTTCTTC. It yields the protein CASLTGASGGNEQFF.

The rearrangement links TRBV6-4 to TRBJ2-1; D is uncertain. V lost 6 bases and J 3 bases, leaving 15 bases between the germline ends. This CDR3 contains 15 residues. Germline values: CDR1 MRHNA, CDR2 SNTAGT. The CDR3 DNA follows: TGTGCCAGCAGGGTACTAAGTCCAAACTACAATGAGCAGTTCTTC. Protein: CASRVLSPNYNEQFF.

The rearrangement uses TRBV5-1 and TRBJ2-1; D possibly corresponds to TRBD1 (6 bases). The V end was cut by 0 bases, the J end by 0 bases, with 16 bases between. The germline CDR1 and CDR2 sequences are SGHRS and YFSETQ. The CDR3 is 18 amino acids. The CDR3 here is CASSLAGTPYSSYNEQFF. The CDR3, as DNA: TGCGCCAGCAGCTTGGCCGGGACACCTTATAGCTCCTACAATGAGCAGTTCTTC.

The chain uses TRBV6-6 and TRBJ2-1; D possibly corresponds to TRBD2 (6 bases). The CDR3 sequence is 15 residues long. Germline V gives CDR1 MNHNY, CDR2 SVGAGI (reference sequence). Trimming cost V 5 bases and J 0 bases, with 11 bases left between them. The CDR3 here is CASSAGSSSYNEQFF. The CDR3 nucleotides read TGTGCCAGCAGTGCGGGGTCGAGCTCCTACAATGAGCAGTTCTTC.

This chain links TRBV29-1 with TRBJ1-2; D call uncertain. This CDR3 is built from 13 residues. Per the germline V gene, CDR1 is SQVTM and CDR2 is ANQGSEA. V was shortened by 1 base and J by 0 bases, with 6 bases between the two germline ends. The CDR3 coding sequence is TGCAGCGTTGAAGTCGGTGCTAACTATGGCTACACCTTC. It translates to CSVEVGANYGYTF. Supplemented by reference TRBV29-1 and TRBJ1-2, the full variable domain reads SAVISQKPSRDICQRGTSLTIQCQVDSQVTMMFWYRQQPGQSLTLIATANQGSEATYESGFVIDKFPISRPNLTFSTLTVSNMSPEDSSIYLCSVEVGANYGYTFGSGTRLTVV.

V usage is TRBV6-6 and J usage is TRBJ2-5, with 8 bases identical to TRBD1. Per the germline V gene, CDR1 is MNHNY and CDR2 is SVGAGI (reference sequence). V shed 0 bases and J 5 bases; nucleotides not matched to a gene: 8. CDR3 length equals 16 residues. CDR3 nucleotides: TGTGCCAGCAGTTACTCCAACAGGGGGACGGAGGAGACCCAGTACTTC. Amino acid sequence: CASSYSNRGTEETQYF.

CDR3: CASSLAGRTGELFF. CDR3 in DNA: TGTGCCAGCAGCTTGGCGGGACGGACCGGGGAGCTGTTTTTT. J is TRBJ2-2 and V is TRBV7-2; TRBD2 is a possible D gene (6 bases). Germline CDR1 and CDR2: SGHTA and FQGNSA. CDR3 length: 14 residues. Trimming cost V 3 bases and J 5 bases, with 10 bases left between them.

This sequence joins TRBV9 and TRBJ2-1, with 8 bases lining up with TRBD2. The CDR3 loop spans 16 amino acids. V lost 3 bases and J lost 5; bases outside the gene matches: 10. From germline, CDR1 is SGDLS and CDR2 YYNGEE. CDR3 region: CASSARAGGLNNEQFF. The CDR3 coding sequence is TGTGCCAGCAGCGCTCGTGCGGGAGGCCTTAACAATGAGCAGTTCTTC.

The V call is TRBV6-2 or TRBV6-3, the J call TRBJ1-5; no definite D call. This CDR3 is 17 amino acids long. V lost 2 bases, J lost 0 bases, and 14 bases lay in between. Germline loops: CDR1 MNHEY, CDR2 SVGEGT. Written as DNA, the CDR3 is TGTGCCAGCAGTTACGCGGGCGCCAGGTATAGCAATCAGCCCCAGCATTTT. This translates into CASSYAGARYSNQPQHF.

The chain employs TRBV28 and TRBJ1-2, with a possible D match to TRBD1 (6 bases). The CDR3 is 13 amino acids. Germline V gene data show CDR1 as MDHEN and CDR2 as SYDVKM. The V end lost 7 bases, the J end lost 5 bases, and 14 bases lay between the germline ends. CDR3 residues: CASTVQGSYGYTF. In DNA, the CDR3 is TGTGCCAGCACAGTACAGGGATCGTATGGCTACACCTTC.

This clone has only one observation. The gene calls are TRBV19 and TRBJ2-3; 7 bases fit TRBD2. J gave up 7 bases and V 6 bases, and 7 bases lay outside the gene matches. This CDR3 is built from 13 residues. CDR1 LNHDA and CDR2 SQIVND come from the germline V gene (reference sequence). The CDR3 DNA reads as TGTGCCAGTAGCACTCCTAGCGGCAATACGCAGTATTTT. Protein sequence: CASSTPSGNTQYF.

This chain links TRBV19 with TRBJ1-5; D perhaps matches TRBD1 (5 bases). From germline, CDR1 is LNHDA and CDR2 SQIVND (reference sequence). The CDR3 has 14 residues. V lost 7 bases and J 4 bases, leaving 14 bases between the germline ends. For the CDR3, the DNA is TGTGCCAGTACCCAAACGGGGACTAATCAGCCCCAGCATTTT. It translates to CASTQTGTNQPQHF.

V gene TRBV2 combines with J gene TRBJ1-1; 8 bases line up with TRBD1. This CDR3 region has 11 residues. Germline CDR1 SNHLY, CDR2 FYNNEI. V dropped 5 bases and J dropped 11; count of bases not matched to a gene: 4. The CDR3 nucleotides read TGTGCCAGCAGTTTGACAGGGGACGCTTTCTTT. Translated, it gives CASSLTGDAFF. Full variable domain (missing parts from reference TRBV2 and TRBJ1-1): EPEVTQTPSHQVTQMGQEVILRCVPISNHLYFYWYRQILGQKVEFLVSFYNNEISEKSEIFDDQFSVERPDGSNFTLKIRSTKLEDSAMYFCASSLTGDAFFGQGTRLTVV.

V and J are TRBV15 and TRBJ2-3; D gene uncertain. V lost 0 bases and J 4 bases, leaving 17 bases between the germline ends. The germline V gene has CDR1 LNHNV and CDR2 YYDKDF (reference sequence). CDR3 length: 17 residues. The CDR3 DNA follows: TGTGCCACCAGCAGAGACAAACCCCTCTGGCGGCCAGATACGCAGTATTTT. Translated, it gives CATSRDKPLWRPDTQYF. Complete variable domain (other parts from reference TRBV15 and TRBJ2-3): DAMVIQNPRYQVTQFGKPVTLSCSQTLNHNVMYWYQQKSSQAPKLLFHYYDKDFNNEADTPDNFQSRRPNTSFCFLDIRSPGLGDTAMYLCATSRDKPLWRPDTQYFGPGTRLTVL.